The T cell receptor beta chain under discussion was sequenced for a study of T cell changes during pregnancy in multiple sclerosis. V was shortened by 2 bases and J by 4 bases, with 5 bases between the two germline ends. Germline-derived CDR1 and CDR2 are DFQATT and SNEGSKA (reference sequence). This CDR3 has 11 amino acids. Libraries were prepared by immunoSEQ multiplex PCR; TCRdb keeps only in-frame clonotypes and omits some of them. This sample has approximately 51,000 clones, with approximately 94% found just once. The source of this sequence is a female donor with multiple sclerosis, enrolled in a pregnancy study. This chain joins TRBV20-1 and TRBJ2-5, with unresolved D. The specimen was CD4+ T cells from peripheral blood mononuclear cells, collected in the second trimester of pregnancy. Here the CDR3 reads CSARSTETQYF. The CDR3 bases are TGCAGTGCTAGAAGCACAGAGACCCAGTACTTC.